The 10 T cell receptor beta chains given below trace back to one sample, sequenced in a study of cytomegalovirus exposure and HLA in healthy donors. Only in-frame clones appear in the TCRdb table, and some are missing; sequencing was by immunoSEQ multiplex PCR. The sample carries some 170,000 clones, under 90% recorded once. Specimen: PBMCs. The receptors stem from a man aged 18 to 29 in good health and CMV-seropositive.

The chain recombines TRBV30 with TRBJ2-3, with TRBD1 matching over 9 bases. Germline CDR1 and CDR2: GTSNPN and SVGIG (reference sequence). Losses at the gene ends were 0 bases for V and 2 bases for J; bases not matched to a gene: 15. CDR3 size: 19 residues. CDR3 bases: TGTGCCTGGAGTGTACTGTACGGTGGGACAGGGATTACCACAGATACGCAGTATTTT. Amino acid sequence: CAWSVLYGGTGITTDTQYF.

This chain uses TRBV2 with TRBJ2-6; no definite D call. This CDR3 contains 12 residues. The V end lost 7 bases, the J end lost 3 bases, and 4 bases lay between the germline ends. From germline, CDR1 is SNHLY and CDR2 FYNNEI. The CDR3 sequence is CASTVGANVLTF. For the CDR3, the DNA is TGTGCCAGCACGGTTGGGGCCAACGTCCTGACTTTC.

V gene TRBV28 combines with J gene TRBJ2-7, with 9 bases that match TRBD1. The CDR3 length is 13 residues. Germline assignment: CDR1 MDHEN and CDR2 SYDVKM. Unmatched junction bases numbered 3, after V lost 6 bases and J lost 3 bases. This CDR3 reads CASSRQGVYEQYF. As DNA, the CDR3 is TGTGCCAGCAGCCGACAGGGGGTCTACGAGCAGTACTTC.

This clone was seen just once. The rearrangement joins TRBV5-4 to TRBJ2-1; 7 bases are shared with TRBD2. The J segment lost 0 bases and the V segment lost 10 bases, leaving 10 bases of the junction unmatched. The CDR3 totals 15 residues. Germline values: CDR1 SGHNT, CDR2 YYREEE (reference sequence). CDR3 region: CAYQVGGSSYNEQFF. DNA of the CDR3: TGTGCCTATCAGGTGGGGGGGAGCTCCTACAATGAGCAGTTCTTC.

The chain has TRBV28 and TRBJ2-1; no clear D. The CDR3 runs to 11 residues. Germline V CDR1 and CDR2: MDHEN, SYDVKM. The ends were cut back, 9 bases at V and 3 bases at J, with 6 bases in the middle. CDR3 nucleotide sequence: TGTGCCAGTCGACTCTACAATGAGCAGTTCTTC. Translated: CASRLYNEQFF.

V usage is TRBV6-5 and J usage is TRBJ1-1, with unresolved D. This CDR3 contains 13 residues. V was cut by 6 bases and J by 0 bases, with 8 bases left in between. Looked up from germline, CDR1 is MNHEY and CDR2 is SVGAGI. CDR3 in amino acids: CASSLKMNTEAFF. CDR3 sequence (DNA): TGTGCCAGCAGCCTTAAAATGAACACTGAAGCTTTCTTT.

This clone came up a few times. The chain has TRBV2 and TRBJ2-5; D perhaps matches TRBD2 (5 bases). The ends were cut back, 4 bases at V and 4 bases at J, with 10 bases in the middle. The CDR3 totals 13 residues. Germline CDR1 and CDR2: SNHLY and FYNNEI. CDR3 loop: CASSVRRGETQYF. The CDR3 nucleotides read TGTGCCAGCAGTGTAAGACGGGGAGAGACCCAGTACTTC.

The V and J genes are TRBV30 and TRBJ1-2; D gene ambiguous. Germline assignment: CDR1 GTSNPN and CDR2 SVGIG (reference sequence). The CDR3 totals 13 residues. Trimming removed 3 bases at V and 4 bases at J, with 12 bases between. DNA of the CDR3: TGTGCCTGGAGCCCAGGCGTAAGCTATGGCTACACCTTC. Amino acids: CAWSPGVSYGYTF.

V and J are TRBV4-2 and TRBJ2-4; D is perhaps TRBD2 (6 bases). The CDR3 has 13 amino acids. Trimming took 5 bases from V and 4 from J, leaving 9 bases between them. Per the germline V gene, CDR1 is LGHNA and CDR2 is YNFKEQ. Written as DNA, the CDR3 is TGTGCCAGCAGCGGGGACTCTAAAAACATTCAGTACTTC. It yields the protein CASSGDSKNIQYF.

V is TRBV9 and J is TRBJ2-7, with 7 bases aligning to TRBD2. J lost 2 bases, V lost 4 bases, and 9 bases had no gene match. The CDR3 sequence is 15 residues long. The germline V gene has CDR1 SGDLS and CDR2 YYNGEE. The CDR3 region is CASSQAPSGTYEQYF. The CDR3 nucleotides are TGTGCCAGCAGCCAAGCGCCTAGCGGCACCTACGAGCAGTACTTC.